This T cell receptor beta chain was found in a study of a mutant IDH1 vaccine in newly diagnosed glioma. Turning to the study itself: Vaccine dosing followed radiotherapy by 4-6 weeks, or accompanied temozolomide cycles. Patients arrived already treated with radiotherapy, temozolomide, or both, most having had both. The study's findings and limits: The occurrence of vaccine-induced immune responses was seen in 93.3% of patients.

Time point: week 35, safety follow-up. What each vaccine dose contained was 300 ug of mutant IDH1 20-mer peptide, accompanied by topical imiquimod. Donor tumors were new WHO grade 3 or 4 IDH1-mutant, ATRX-lost astrocytomas. The assay was immunoSEQ multiplex PCR, and TCRdb's table has in-frame clones only and misses some. This table has tens of thousands of clones, roughly 78% appearing once. A word on this clone: The antigen is unknown.

This material consisted of PBMCs, taken from a glioma patient whose treatment included an IDH1 peptide vaccine. The sequence came from a man aged 40-49 years with glioma. Some clones in this sample may be carry-over from other donors' samples.

The CDR3 region is CATRGINEQFF. CDR3 nucleotide sequence: TGTGCCACCAGGGGCATCAATGAGCAGTTCTTC. J is TRBJ2-1 and V is TRBV2, with D perhaps TRBD1 (6 bases). There are 11 residues in the CDR3. Germline CDR1 SNHLY, CDR2 FYNNEI. Trimming took 10 bases from V and 6 from J, leaving 10 bases between them.